The T cell receptor (beta chain) under discussion was sequenced for a study of T cells in Graves' hyperthyroidism and ophthalmopathy. Study summary: Peripheral blood was collected at initial diagnosis, before any treatment.

General study results and limits: Blood also contained most expanded thyroid clonotypes above 0.001.

Stable disease denoted Graves' hyperthyroidism without ophthalmopathy progression within 18 months. Patients showing uncontrolled infection, other autoimmune disease, pregnancy or lactation were ineligible. There are 16 residues in the CDR3. Trimming pared 6 bases from V and 0 bases from J, leaving 15 bases between. Germline V lookup: CDR1 LNHDA, CDR2 SQIVND (reference sequence). There were TCR beta CDR3 regions amplified from RNA transcripts. When the TCR CDR3 underwent first-round RT-PCR, the HTBI primer set was used. TCRdb re-derived calls from the multiplex PCR reads in MiXCR, one entry per CDR3 protein. The data show roughly 170,000 distinct CDR3 sequences, with around 15% seen just once and 29% held by the top ten. This clonotype was counted between two and nine times. Its antigen remains unidentified.

The specimen sequenced was blood. This receptor was obtained from a woman aged 50 to 60 with Graves' hyperthyroidism. The V gene is TRBV19, the J gene TRBJ2-1; maybe TRBD1 (5 bases). DNA for the CDR3: TGTGCCAGTAGCCCCACAGGAATTAGCTCCTACAATGAGCAGTTCTTC. It translates to CASSPTGISSYNEQFF.